The 13 T cell receptor beta chains given below trace back to one sample, sequenced in a study of cytomegalovirus exposure and HLA in healthy donors. The PCR employed 60 Vbeta primers together with 13 Jbeta primers. Sequencing was performed with immunoSEQ multiplex PCR; in TCRdb, only in-frame clones are kept and a portion is missing. In the table there are 90,000 or so clones, roughly 82% of which are singletons. Sequencing used PBMCs. The receptors stem from a man aged 25-40 years in good health and CMV-seropositive.

The CDR3 nucleotides read TGTGCCAGCAGCACTAGCGGGAGGAGCTCCTACAATGAGCAGTTCTTC. Its translation: CASSTSGRSSYNEQFF. This chain uses TRBV7-2 with TRBJ2-1, with 12 positions matching TRBD2. This CDR3 is built from 16 residues. The V gene end was trimmed by 5 bases and the J gene end by 0 bases; junction bases not matched to a gene: 2. Germline lookup yields CDR1 SGHTA and CDR2 FQGNSA.

CDR3 in DNA: TGTGCCTGGGGGGGACTAGCGGGATACAACGTCCTGACTTTC. Amino acid sequence: CAWGGLAGYNVLTF. V gene TRBV30 combines with J gene TRBJ2-6; 13 bases are shared with TRBD2. This CDR3 is 14 amino acids long. The V and J ends lost 5 bases and 9 bases, in that order; junction bases with no gene match: 4. The germline CDR1 and CDR2 sequences are GTSNPN and SVGIG (reference sequence).

The V call is TRBV7-9, the J call TRBJ2-1, with D perhaps matching TRBD2 (6 bases). The CDR3 consists of 15 residues. V was trimmed by 1 base and J by 6 bases, leaving 13 bases between them. Germline CDR1 reads SEHNR; CDR2 reads FQNEAQ (reference sequence). CDR3 nucleotide sequence: TGTGCCAGCAGCTTAGGAGGTGCCGGGGGCAATGAGCAGTTCTTC. Translating it yields CASSLGGAGGNEQFF.

This rearrangement joins TRBV9 to TRBJ2-5; 9 nucleotides align to TRBD1. The J call may be incorrect, as the DNA end agrees better with TRBJ2-7. The V gene's germline CDR1 is SGDLS and CDR2 YYNGEE. The CDR3 is 17 residues long. The CDR3 sequence: CASSVEAPGQGSYEQYF. The CDR3 nucleotides read TGTGCCAGCAGCGTAGAGGCTCCGGGACAGGGATCCTACGAGCAGTACTTC.

V gene TRBV21-1 combines with J gene TRBJ2-2; TRBD1, as called in the table, went unchecked against the DNA. TRBV21-1 is noted as a pseudogene. CDR3 length: 16 residues. CDR3 region: CASSKPGQGYTGELFF. DNA of the CDR3: TGTGCCAGCAGCAAGCCGGGACAGGGTTACACCGGGGAGCTGTTTTTT.

V is TRBV29-1 and J is TRBJ1-1, with D possibly TRBD1 on 6 matching bases. CDR3 length: 13 amino acids. V lost 7 bases and J lost 5, with 17 bases in between. The germline V gene has CDR1 SQVTM and CDR2 ANQGSEA. The chain's CDR3 is CSATLQGETEAFF. The CDR3 nucleotides read TGCAGCGCAACCTTACAGGGAGAAACTGAAGCTTTCTTT.

V and J are TRBV29-1 and TRBJ2-7; D may be TRBD2 (6 bases). CDR1 and CDR2 from the germline V gene are SQVTM and ANQGSEA. This CDR3 comprises 14 residues. Trimming took 4 bases from V and 3 from J, leaving 16 bases between them. The CDR3 DNA reads TGCAGCGTTGCCCCGGAGGGCCGTAACTACGAGCAGTACTTC. This encodes CSVAPEGRNYEQYF.

The gene calls are TRBV7-2 and TRBJ2-3; TRBD2 matches at 10 bases. This CDR3 contains 15 residues. V shed 5 bases, J shed 4 bases, and the junction held 6 bases outside the gene matches. The germline CDR1 and CDR2 sequences are SGHTA and FQGNSA. This CDR3 is CASSPGLAISDTQYF. The CDR3 coding sequence is TGTGCCAGCAGCCCGGGACTAGCGATTTCAGATACGCAGTATTTT.

This clone was recorded once. The J gene is TRBJ2-1, the V gene TRBV4-2, with 7 bases fitting TRBD1. The CDR3 covers 16 residues. The junction had 3 bases not matched to a gene; V was cut back by 0 bases and J by 1 base. CDR1 LGHNA and CDR2 YNFKEQ come from the germline V gene. CDR3 nucleotide sequence: TGTGCCAGCAGCCAAGAAGAGGGGGCGTCCTACAATGAGCAGTTCTTC. This encodes CASSQEEGASYNEQFF.

This clone has only one observation. This rearrangement joins TRBV5-1 to TRBJ2-2; TRBD2 might be the D (5 bases). The CDR3 length is 13 residues. Germline V gene lookup returns CDR1 SGHRS and CDR2 YFSETQ. Deletions cut 4 bases from V and 3 bases from J, with 7 bases between. The CDR3 nucleotides are TGCGCCAGCAGCCCACTAGACACCGGGGAGCTGTTTTTT. The encoded protein is CASSPLDTGELFF.

The V gene is TRBV10-1, the J gene TRBJ2-7; no clear D gene. V was trimmed by 0 bases and J by 4 bases, leaving 7 bases between them. This CDR3 has 13 residues. CDR1 and CDR2 from the germline V gene are WNHNN and SYGVQD (reference sequence). The CDR3 DNA is TGCGCCAGCAGTGAGTCAGCGACTTACGAGCAGTACTTC. Translation gives CASSESATYEQYF.

This clone turned up a few times. CDR3 nucleotides: TGTGCCAGCAGCTTAGGGCTAGCGGGAAACTACAATGAGCAGTTCTTC. Amino acid sequence: CASSLGLAGNYNEQFF. The J gene is TRBJ2-1, the V gene TRBV7-6; 9 nucleotides align to TRBD2. V lost 1 base to trimming and J lost 3 bases; unmatched junction nucleotides: 4. The CDR3 is 16 residues long. CDR1 and CDR2 (germline): SGHVS, FNYEAQ.

V is TRBV5-4 and J is TRBJ1-1; 7 nucleotides align to TRBD1. The V and J ends lost 5 bases and 2 bases, in that order; junction bases with no gene match: 6. Germline CDR1 reads SGHNT; CDR2 reads YYREEE (reference sequence). The CDR3 extends over 14 amino acids. The CDR3: CASRPGQSNTEAFF. CDR3 bases: TGTGCCAGCAGGCCGGGACAGAGCAACACTGAAGCTTTCTTT.